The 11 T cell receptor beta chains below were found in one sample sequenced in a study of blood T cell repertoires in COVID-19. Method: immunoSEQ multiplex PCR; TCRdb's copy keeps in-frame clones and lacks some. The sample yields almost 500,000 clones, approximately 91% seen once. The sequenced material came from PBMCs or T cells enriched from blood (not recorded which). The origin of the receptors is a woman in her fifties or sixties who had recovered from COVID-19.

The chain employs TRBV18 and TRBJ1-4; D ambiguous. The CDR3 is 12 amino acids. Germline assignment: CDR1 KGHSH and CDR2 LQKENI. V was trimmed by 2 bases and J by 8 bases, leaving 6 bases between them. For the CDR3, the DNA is TGTGCCAGCTCACCAGACGGGGAAAAACTGTTTTTT. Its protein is CASSPDGEKLFF. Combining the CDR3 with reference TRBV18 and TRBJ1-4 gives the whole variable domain NAGVMQNPRHLVRRRGQEARLRCSPMKGHSHVYWYRQLPEEGLKFMVYLQKENIIDESGMPKERFSAEFPKEGPSILRIQQVVRGDSAAYFCASSPDGEKLFFGSGTQLSVL.

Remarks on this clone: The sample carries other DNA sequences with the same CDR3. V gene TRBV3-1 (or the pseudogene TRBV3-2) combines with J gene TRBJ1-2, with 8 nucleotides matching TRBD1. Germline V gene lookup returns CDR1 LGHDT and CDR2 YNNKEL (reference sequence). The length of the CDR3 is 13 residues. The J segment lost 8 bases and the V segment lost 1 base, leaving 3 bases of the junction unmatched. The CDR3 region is CASSQAGGGGYTF. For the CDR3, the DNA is TGTGCCAGCAGCCAAGCAGGGGGCGGAGGCTACACCTTC.

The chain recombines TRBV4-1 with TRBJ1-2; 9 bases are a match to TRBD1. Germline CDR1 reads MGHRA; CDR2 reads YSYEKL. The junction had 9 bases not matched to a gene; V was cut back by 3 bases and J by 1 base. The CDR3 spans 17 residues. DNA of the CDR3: TGCGCCAGCAGCCATTCAATAAGGACAGGGGATAACTATGGCTACACCTTC. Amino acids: CASSHSIRTGDNYGYTF.

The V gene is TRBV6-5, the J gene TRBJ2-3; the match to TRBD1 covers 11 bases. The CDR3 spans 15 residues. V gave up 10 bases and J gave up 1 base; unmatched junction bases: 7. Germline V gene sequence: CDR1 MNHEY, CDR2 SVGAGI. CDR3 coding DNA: TGTGCCACACAACGGACAGGGGGCGGCACAGATACGCAGTATTTT. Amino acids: CATQRTGGGTDTQYF.

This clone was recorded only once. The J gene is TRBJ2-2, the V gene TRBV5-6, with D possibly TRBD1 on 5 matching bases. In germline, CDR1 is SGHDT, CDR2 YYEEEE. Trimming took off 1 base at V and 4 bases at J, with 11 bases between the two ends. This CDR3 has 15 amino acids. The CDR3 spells CASSLLGPFTGELFF. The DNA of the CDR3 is TGTGCCAGCAGCTTGTTGGGGCCATTCACCGGGGAGCTGTTTTTT.

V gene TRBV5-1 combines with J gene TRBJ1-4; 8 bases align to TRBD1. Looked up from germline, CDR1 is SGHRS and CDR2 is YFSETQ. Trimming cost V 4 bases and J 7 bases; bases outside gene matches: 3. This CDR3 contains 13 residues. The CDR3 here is CASSPGQGEKLFF. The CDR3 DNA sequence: TGCGCCAGCAGCCCAGGACAGGGTGAAAAACTGTTTTTT.

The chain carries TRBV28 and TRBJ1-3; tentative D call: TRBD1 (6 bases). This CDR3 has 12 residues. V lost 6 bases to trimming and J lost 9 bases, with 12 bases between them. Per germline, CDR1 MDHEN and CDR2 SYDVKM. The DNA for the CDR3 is TGTGCCAGCAGCCAACAGGGTCCCACCATATATTTT. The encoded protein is CASSQQGPTIYF. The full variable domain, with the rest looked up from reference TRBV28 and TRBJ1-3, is DVKVTQSSRYLVKRTGEKVFLECVQDMDHENMFWYRQDPGLGLRLIYFSYDVKMKEKGDIPEGYSVSREKKERFSLILESASTNQTSMYLCASSQQGPTIYFGEGSWLTVV.

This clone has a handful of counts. The DNA for the CDR3 is TGTGCCAGCAGCCGGACAGGGTTTGAAAATTCACCCCTCCACTTT. Protein sequence: CASSRTGFENSPLHF. The J gene is TRBJ1-6, the V gene TRBV6-5, with TRBD1 matching 8 bases. The germline V gene encodes CDR1 MNHEY and CDR2 SVGAGI. With 6 bases clipped from V and 7 bases from J, the junction kept 8 bases outside the gene matches. The CDR3 sequence is 15 residues long.

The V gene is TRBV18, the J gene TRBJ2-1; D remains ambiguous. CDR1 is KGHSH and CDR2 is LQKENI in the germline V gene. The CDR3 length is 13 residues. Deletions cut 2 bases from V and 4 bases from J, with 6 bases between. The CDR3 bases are TGTGCCAGCTCACCAGGCGGTTACAATGAGCAGTTCTTC. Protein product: CASSPGGYNEQFF.

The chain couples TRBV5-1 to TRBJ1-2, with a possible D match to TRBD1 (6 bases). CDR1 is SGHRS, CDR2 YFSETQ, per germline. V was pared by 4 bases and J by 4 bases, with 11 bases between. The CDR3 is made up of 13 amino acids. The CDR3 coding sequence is TGCGCCAGCAGCGTGGACAGCCCCTATGGCTACACCTTC. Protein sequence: CASSVDSPYGYTF.

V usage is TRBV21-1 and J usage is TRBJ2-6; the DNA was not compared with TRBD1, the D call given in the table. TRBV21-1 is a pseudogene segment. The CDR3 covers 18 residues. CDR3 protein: CASSRRTGGFSGANVLTF. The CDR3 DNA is TGTGCCAGCAGCAGACGGACAGGGGGCTTCTCTGGGGCCAACGTCCTGACTTTC.